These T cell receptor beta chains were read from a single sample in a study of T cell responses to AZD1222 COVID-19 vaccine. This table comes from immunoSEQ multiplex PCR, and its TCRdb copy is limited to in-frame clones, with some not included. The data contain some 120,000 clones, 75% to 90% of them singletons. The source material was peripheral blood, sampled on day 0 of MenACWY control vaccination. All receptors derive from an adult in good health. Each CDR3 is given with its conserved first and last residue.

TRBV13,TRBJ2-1,CASSLETSGGPSYNEQFF
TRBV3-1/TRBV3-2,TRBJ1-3,CASSPGAGNTIYF
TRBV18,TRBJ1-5,CASSPSGRNQPQHF
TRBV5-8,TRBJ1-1,CASSFTGTGRPSAFF
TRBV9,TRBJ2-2,CASSVLAGATTGELFF
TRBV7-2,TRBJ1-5,CASSLGTGGRNQPQHF
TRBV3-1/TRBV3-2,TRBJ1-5,CASRINLYSNQPQHF
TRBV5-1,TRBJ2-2,CASSLRQGAGTGELFF
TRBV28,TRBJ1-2,CASSYSSRTGGGGYTF
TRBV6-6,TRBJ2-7,CASSFSGHEQYF
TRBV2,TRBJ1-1,CASSDSGTGMNTEAFF
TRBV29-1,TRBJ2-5,CSVERLEETQYF